These 29 T cell receptor beta chains were sequenced from one sample in a study of T cells in localized non-small cell lung cancer. Method: immunoSEQ multiplex PCR; TCRdb's copy keeps in-frame clones and lacks some. The table records 15,000 to 20,000 clones, 75% to 90% of them present only once. The material was peripheral blood, obtained before any cancer treatment. Source of these receptors: a male donor older than 55 with stage II squamous cell lung carcinoma.

This chain's CDR3 is CASSPQEGARGTTEAFF. In DNA form, the CDR3 reads TGTGCCAGCTCACCACAGGAGGGGGCCAGGGGGACCACTGAAGCTTTCTTT. V usage is TRBV18 and J usage is TRBJ1-1; 7 nucleotides line up with TRBD1. The germline CDR1 and CDR2 sequences are KGHSH and LQKENI. This CDR3 contains 17 residues. Unmatched junction bases numbered 12, after V lost 1 base and J lost 4 bases.

This clone was picked up one time. The rearrangement joins TRBV2 to TRBJ2-1, with D perhaps TRBD2 (5 bases). The CDR3 is 16 residues long. V was trimmed by 7 bases and J by 0 bases, leaving 16 bases between them. CDR1 SNHLY and CDR2 FYNNEI come from the germline V gene. In DNA, the CDR3 is TGTGCCAGCACTAATGATGCGGGTTCCTCCTACAATGAGCAGTTCTTC. Translated, it gives CASTNDAGSSYNEQFF.

Regarding this clone: This sample also contains other DNA sequences that code for the same CDR3. The chain employs TRBV28 and TRBJ2-3, with 9 bases identical to TRBD1. V lost 2 bases and J lost 0; bases outside the gene matches: 3. This CDR3 has 16 amino acids. Germline V gene sequence: CDR1 MDHEN, CDR2 SYDVKM. CDR3 DNA sequence: TGTGCCAGCAGTTTACCAGGACAGGGGAGCACAGATACGCAGTATTTT. Translated: CASSLPGQGSTDTQYF.

The V and J genes are TRBV18 and TRBJ1-3, with D hard to call. V was cut by 4 bases and J by 1 base, with 14 bases left in between. The V gene's germline CDR1 is KGHSH and CDR2 LQKENI. This CDR3 is built from 16 residues. This CDR3 is CASSLGPLGSGNTIYF. CDR3 nucleotides: TGTGCCAGCTCACTGGGTCCTTTGGGGTCTGGAAACACCATATATTTT.

This chain uses TRBV28 with TRBJ2-1; 7 bases fit TRBD2. Unmatched junction bases numbered 8, after V lost 5 bases and J lost 4 bases. Germline V gene sequence: CDR1 MDHEN, CDR2 SYDVKM. The CDR3 loop spans 15 amino acids. CDR3 residues: CASSRSGTGYNEQFF. The CDR3, as DNA: TGTGCCAGCAGTCGGAGCGGGACCGGTTACAATGAGCAGTTCTTC.

This rearrangement joins TRBV6-5 to TRBJ2-6; D is perhaps TRBD2 (5 bases). Germline values: CDR1 MNHEY, CDR2 SVGAGI. V lost 10 bases to trimming and J lost 0 bases, with 13 bases between them. The CDR3 length is 15 residues. The CDR3 loop is CAIRGLHSGANVLTF. The DNA of the CDR3 is TGTGCCATAAGAGGGCTCCACTCTGGGGCCAACGTCCTGACTTTC.

This rearrangement joins TRBV7-2 to TRBJ1-2, with D perhaps matching TRBD1 (5 bases). Trimming left V 5 bases short and J 5 bases short, with 9 bases between. Germline CDR1 is SGHTA and CDR2 is FQGNSA. The CDR3 is 12 residues long. CDR3 nucleotides: TGTGCCAGCAGCGTGGCAGGGTATGGCTACACCTTC. Protein: CASSVAGYGYTF. Filled out from reference TRBV7-2 and TRBJ1-2, the complete variable domain reads GAGVSQSPSNKVTEKGKDVELRCDPISGHTALYWYRQSLGQGLEFLIYFQGNSAPDKSGLPSDRFSAERTGGSVSTLTIQRTQQEDSAVYLCASSVAGYGYTFGSGTRLTVV.

The CDR3: CSVDPGPGGTDTQYF. CDR3 bases: TGCAGCGTTGACCCGGGTCCCGGGGGCACAGATACGCAGTATTTT. This chain uses TRBV29-1 with TRBJ2-3; D is perhaps TRBD2 (5 bases). Germline assignment: CDR1 SQVTM and CDR2 ANQGSEA. This CDR3 contains 15 residues. Trimming removed 3 bases at V and 1 base at J, with 14 bases between.

The chain is built from TRBV27 and TRBJ2-1; 12 bases are a match to TRBD2. CDR1 and CDR2 (germline): MNHEY, SMNVEV (reference sequence). With V trimmed by 4 bases and J by 4 bases, 2 bases remained unmatched. The CDR3 consists of 15 residues. CDR3 protein: CASSSGLAGYNEQFF. CDR3 nucleotide sequence: TGTGCCAGCAGTTCGGGACTAGCGGGTTACAATGAGCAGTTCTTC.

This sequence joins TRBV4-2 and TRBJ2-3; D gene uncertain. The germline CDR1 and CDR2 sequences are LGHNA and YNFKEQ. CDR3 length: 12 residues. V was trimmed by 0 bases and J by 6 bases, leaving 4 bases between them. CDR3 sequence (DNA): TGTGCCAGCAGCCAAGATTTTGATACGCAGTATTTT. This codes for CASSQDFDTQYF.

This clone has only one observation. The chain recombines TRBV15 with TRBJ2-3; D gene ambiguous. This CDR3 is built from 15 residues. Trimming removed 0 bases from V and 6 bases from J, with 13 bases in between. Germline CDR1 LNHNV, CDR2 YYDKDF (reference sequence). The CDR3 region is CATSREGSPADTQYF. DNA of the CDR3: TGTGCCACCAGCAGAGAGGGATCTCCCGCGGATACGCAGTATTTT.

The chain uses TRBV2 and TRBJ2-7, with D possibly TRBD2 on 7 matching bases. The CDR3 covers 13 residues. CDR1 is SNHLY and CDR2 is FYNNEI in the germline V gene. V was clipped by 8 bases and J by 1 base, with 12 bases between them. The CDR3 spells CASHRGASYEQYF. In DNA, the CDR3 is TGTGCCAGCCATCGGGGGGCTTCCTACGAGCAGTACTTC.

This chain links TRBV5-4 with TRBJ2-7; D uncertain. Trimming shortened V by 4 bases and J by 0 bases, and 11 bases separated the two germline ends. Germline V lookup: CDR1 SGHNT, CDR2 YYREEE (reference sequence). The CDR3 contains 14 residues. The CDR3 nucleotides read TGTGCCAGCAGCCCGCCCCCAGACTCCTACGAGCAGTACTTC. Translation: CASSPPPDSYEQYF.

The gene calls are TRBV27 and TRBJ2-6; 11 positions match TRBD1. This CDR3 contains 18 residues. CDR1 is MNHEY and CDR2 is SMNVEV in the germline V gene (reference sequence). Unmatched junction bases numbered 7, after V lost 6 bases and J lost 0 bases. CDR3 sequence (DNA): TGTGCCAGCAGCCCCCGGGACAGGGGGGCCTCTGGGGCCAACGTCCTGACTTTC. Protein product: CASSPRDRGASGANVLTF.

The chain employs TRBV27 and TRBJ2-7; no definite D call. The germline V gene encodes CDR1 MNHEY and CDR2 SMNVEV (reference sequence). Trimming removed 5 bases at V and 0 bases at J, with 14 bases between. The CDR3 covers 15 residues. The CDR3: CASSIVAASSYEQYF. CDR3 DNA: TGTGCCAGCAGTATCGTCGCGGCAAGCTCCTACGAGCAGTACTTC.

V gene TRBV18 combines with J gene TRBJ2-1; no definite D call. This CDR3 has 15 residues. CDR1 and CDR2 from the germline V gene are KGHSH and LQKENI. Trimming stripped 6 bases from V and 2 bases from J, with 14 bases between. CDR3 sequence: CASSTDDGPYNEQFF. DNA for the CDR3: TGTGCCAGCTCCACGGACGACGGCCCCTACAATGAGCAGTTCTTC.

CDR3 nucleotide sequence: TGTGCCAGCAGCGTCCTAGCGGGAGGGGGCTTCAGCTCCTACAATGAGCAGTTCTTC. Residues: CASSVLAGGGFSSYNEQFF. The V gene is TRBV9, the J gene TRBJ2-1; 12 positions agree with TRBD2. In germline, CDR1 is SGDLS, CDR2 YYNGEE. The V gene end was trimmed by 2 bases and the J gene end by 0 bases; junction bases not matched to a gene: 9. CDR3 length: 19 residues. The full variable domain, completed using reference TRBV9 and TRBJ2-1, is DSGVTQTPKHLITATGQRVTLRCSPRSGDLSVYWYQQSLDQGLQFLIQYYNGEERAKGNILERFSAQQFPDLHSELNLSSLELGDSALYFCASSVLAGGGFSSYNEQFFGPGTRLTVL.

CDR3 protein: CASSQVGTSGSYEQYF. The CDR3 nucleotides are TGTGCCAGCAGCCAAGTTGGGACTAGCGGCTCCTACGAGCAGTACTTC. This rearrangement joins TRBV4-2 to TRBJ2-7, with 11 bases matching TRBD2. Trimming at V came to 1 base and at J to 0 bases, leaving 2 bases not matched to a gene. The germline CDR1 and CDR2 sequences are LGHNA and YNFKEQ. The length of the CDR3 is 16 residues.

This sequence joins TRBV19 and TRBJ2-7; 7 bases align to TRBD1. V trimming: 6 bases; J trimming: 6 bases; junction bases outside the gene matches: 8. The germline gives CDR1 LNHDA, CDR2 SQIVND (reference sequence). CDR3 length equals 13 residues. This CDR3 is CASSPTGSPEQYF. The CDR3 nucleotides are TGTGCCAGTAGCCCGACAGGGTCCCCCGAGCAGTACTTC.

The V gene is TRBV5-6, the J gene TRBJ2-7; D tentatively reads TRBD1 or TRBD2 (5 bases each). The CDR3 consists of 13 residues. V lost 4 bases, J lost 3 bases, and 11 bases lay in between. The germline V gene has CDR1 SGHDT and CDR2 YYEEEE. The CDR3 region has the DNA TGTGCCAGCAGCCCGGGACCGATCTACGAGCAGTACTTC. Residues: CASSPGPIYEQYF.

In its sample, this clone was seen once. The V gene is TRBV10-3, the J gene TRBJ2-5; a possible D gene is TRBD2 (5 bases). Germline V CDR1 and CDR2: ENHRY, SYGVKD. The CDR3 has 12 residues. Trimming took 4 bases from V and 2 from J, leaving 5 bases between them. As DNA, the CDR3 is TGTGCCATCAGTGGAGGGCAAGAGACCCAGTACTTC. Translating gives CAISGGQETQYF.

This chain connects TRBV10-3 to TRBJ2-1, with 13 bases lining up with TRBD2. Germline V CDR1 and CDR2: ENHRY, SYGVKD. The CDR3 covers 14 residues. The ends lost 9 bases at V and 10 bases at J; junction bases unmatched: 9. Written as DNA, the CDR3 is TGTGCCATTTCCGGGACTAGCGGGATCCGAGAGCAGTTCTTC. It encodes CAISGTSGIREQFF.

There are a few counts of this clone. This chain uses TRBV10-2 with TRBJ2-7; a possible D gene is TRBD1 (6 bases). The CDR3 sequence is 14 residues long. V shed 3 bases and J shed 5 bases, with 14 bases lying between them. Germline lookup yields CDR1 WSHSY and CDR2 SAAADI. The DNA for the CDR3 is TGCGCCAGCAGTGACTGGGGGCGTGAGAACGAGCAGTACTTC. It is translated as CASSDWGRENEQYF.

The J gene is TRBJ2-1, the V gene TRBV2; TRBD2 might be the D (6 bases). This CDR3 is 16 amino acids long. Germline assignment: CDR1 SNHLY and CDR2 FYNNEI. The V end lost 6 bases, the J end lost 4 bases, and 19 bases lay between the germline ends. Here the CDR3 reads CASRTRDSRPYNEQFF. The DNA for the CDR3 is TGTGCCAGCAGGACCAGGGACTCTCGGCCTTACAATGAGCAGTTCTTC.

This clone was seen a single time. The CDR3 reads CSGLAGGTGEQYF. CDR3 bases: TGCAGCGGTTTAGCGGGAGGGACAGGCGAGCAGTACTTC. The chain has TRBV29-1 and TRBJ2-7, with 11 bases identical to TRBD2. The CDR3 is 13 residues long. Germline V lookup: CDR1 SQVTM, CDR2 ANQGSEA. J was trimmed by 6 bases and V by 7 bases; bases with no gene match: 8.

CDR3 protein: CSVEDPRGRTQAGEQFF. CDR3 in DNA: TGCAGCGTTGAAGATCCCCGGGGGAGGACCCAAGCGGGAGAGCAGTTCTTC. The chain uses TRBV29-1 and TRBJ2-1; TRBD2 aligns across 7 bases. Per germline, CDR1 SQVTM and CDR2 ANQGSEA. The CDR3 length is 17 residues. Trimming removed 0 bases from V and 10 bases from J; junction bases left unmatched: 18.

The rearrangement uses TRBV5-1 and TRBJ2-3; D is ambiguous. The CDR3 contains 12 residues. The germline gives CDR1 SGHRS, CDR2 YFSETQ. With 5 bases removed from V and 0 bases from J, the gap between germline ends came to 4 bases. CDR3 DNA sequence: TGCGCCAGCAGACAGAGCACAGATACGCAGTATTTT. This codes for CASRQSTDTQYF.

The chain combines TRBV4-1 with TRBJ2-7, with 8 bases lining up with TRBD2. CDR1 is MGHRA and CDR2 is YSYEKL in the germline V gene. CDR3 size: 18 residues. The V segment lost 0 bases and the J segment 0 bases; nucleotides outside the gene matches: 10. CDR3 sequence (DNA): TGCGCCAGCAGCCAAGATGGGGCGGGAGGCCCTAGCTCCTACGAGCAGTACTTC. As protein: CASSQDGAGGPSSYEQYF.

The rearrangement joins TRBV28 to TRBJ1-2, with 8 bases that match TRBD1. J gave up 6 bases and V 3 bases, and 9 bases lay outside the gene matches. CDR1 MDHEN and CDR2 SYDVKM come from the germline V gene. The CDR3 is 15 residues long. The CDR3 sequence: CASSLPGQGRNGYTF. DNA of the CDR3: TGTGCCAGCAGTTTGCCCGGACAGGGCCGAAATGGCTACACCTTC.